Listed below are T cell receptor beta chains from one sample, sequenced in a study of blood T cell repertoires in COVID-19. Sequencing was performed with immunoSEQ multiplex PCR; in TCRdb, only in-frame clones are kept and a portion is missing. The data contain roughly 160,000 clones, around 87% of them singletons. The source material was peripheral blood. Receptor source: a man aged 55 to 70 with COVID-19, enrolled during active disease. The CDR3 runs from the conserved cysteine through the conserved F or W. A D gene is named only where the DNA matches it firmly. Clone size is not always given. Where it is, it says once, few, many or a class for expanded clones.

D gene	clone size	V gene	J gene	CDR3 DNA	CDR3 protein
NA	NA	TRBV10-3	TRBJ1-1	TGTGCCATCAGTGAACTGGGGGCCCGACAAATGAACACTGAAGCTTTCTTT	CAISELGARQMNTEAFF
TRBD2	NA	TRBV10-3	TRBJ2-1	TGTGCCATCAGTGAGTCGATAATTAGGACTAGCGGGACGAAGGATGAGCAGTTCTTC	CAISESIIRTSGTKDEQFF
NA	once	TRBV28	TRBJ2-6	TGTGCCAGCAGAGCAGGATACTCTGGGGCCAACGTCCTGACTTTC	CASRAGYSGANVLTF
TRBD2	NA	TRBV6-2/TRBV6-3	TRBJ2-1	TGTGCCAGCAGTTCCTTACTCATCACTAGCGGGAGTGGTGAGCAGTTCTTC	CASSSLLITSGSGEQFF
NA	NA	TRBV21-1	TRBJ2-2	TGTGCCAGCAGCAAAACTCTTCCCCACGGGGAGCTGTTTTTT	CASSKTLPHGELFF
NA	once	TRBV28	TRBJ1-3	TGTGCCAGCAGTTTATTCCCTAACTCTGGAAACACCATATATTTT	CASSLFPNSGNTIYF
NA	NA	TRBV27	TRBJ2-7	TGTGCCAGCAGCCGAACAGGGTTCTACGAGCAGTACTTC	CASSRTGFYEQYF
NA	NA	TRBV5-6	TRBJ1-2	TGTGCCAGCAGGAGAGCTAACTATGGCTACACCTTC	CASRRANYGYTF
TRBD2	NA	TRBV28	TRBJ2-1	TGTGCCAGCAGCCACCTAGAGCTTTCGCGGGGGGTCCTCTCGAGCTACAATGAGCAGTTCTTC	CASSHLELSRGVLSSYNEQFF
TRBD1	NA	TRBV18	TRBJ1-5	TGTGCCAGCTCACCGGGACAGGGACCTTTAAATCAGCCCCAGCATTTT	CASSPGQGPLNQPQHF
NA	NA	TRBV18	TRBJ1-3	TGTGCCAGCTCACCACCCTTATACTCTGGAAACACCATATATTTT	CASSPPLYSGNTIYF
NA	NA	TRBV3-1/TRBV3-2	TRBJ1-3	TGTGCCAGCAGCCCCTTTACAGGGCCAACTGGAAACACCATATATTTT	CASSPFTGPTGNTIYF
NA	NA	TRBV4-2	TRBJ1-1	TGTGCCAGCAGCCAGGACAGCTTTGAAGCTTTCTTT	CASSQDSFEAFF
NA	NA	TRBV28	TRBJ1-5	TGTGCCAGCAGCCTTATCAGCAGGGCTGAACAGCCCCAGCATTTT	CASSLISRAEQPQHF
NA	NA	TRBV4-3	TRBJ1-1	TGCGCCAGCAGCCAAGGATATGGGCACATCACCAACACTGAAGCTTTCTTT	CASSQGYGHITNTEAFF
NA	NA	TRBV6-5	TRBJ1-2	TGTGCCAGCAGATCGACAGGAGTTTATGGCTACACCTTC	CASRSTGVYGYTF
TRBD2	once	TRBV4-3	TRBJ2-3	TGCGCCAGCAGCCTCCGGGGGGTTGAGACAGATACGCAGTATTTT	CASSLRGVETDTQYF
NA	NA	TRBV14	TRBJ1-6	TGTGCCAGCAGCCAACGATTACAGGGCTCCTATAATTCACCCCTCCACTTT	CASSQRLQGSYNSPLHF
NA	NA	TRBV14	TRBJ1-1	TGTGCCAGCAGCCAATCCCCGTTGAGGCAGGGGAACACTGAAGCTTTCTTT	CASSQSPLRQGNTEAFF
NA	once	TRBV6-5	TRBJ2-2	TGTGCCAGCAGTTACTATGGGACATCCACCGGGGAGCTGTTTTTT	CASSYYGTSTGELFF
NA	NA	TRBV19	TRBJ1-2	TGTGCCAGTAGTACCAGGGGCCCCTTTGGCTACACCTTC	CASSTRGPFGYTF
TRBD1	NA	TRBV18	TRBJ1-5	TGTGCCAGCTCACCAAGACAGGGAAACAATCAGCCCCAGCATTTT	CASSPRQGNNQPQHF
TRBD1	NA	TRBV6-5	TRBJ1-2	TGTGCCAGCAGTTACTCGGACAGGAACTATGGCTACACCTTC	CASSYSDRNYGYTF
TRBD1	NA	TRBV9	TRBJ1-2	TGTGCCAGCAGCACCGACAGGGGGAGCGTTGGCTACACCTTC	CASSTDRGSVGYTF
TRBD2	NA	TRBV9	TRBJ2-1	TGTGCCAGCAGCGTGGGCGGGGGGGCCTACAATGAGCAGTTCTTC	CASSVGGGAYNEQFF
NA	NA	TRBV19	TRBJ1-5	TGTGCCAGTAGTAATGCGGCTCAGGGTATCAATCAGCCCCAGCATTTT	CASSNAAQGINQPQHF
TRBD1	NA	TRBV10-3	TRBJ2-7	TGTGCCATCAGTGCCGGGACAGAGAGTTACGAGCAGTACTTC	CAISAGTESYEQYF
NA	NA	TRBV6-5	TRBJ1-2	TGTGCCAGCACTAAAGACCAGAGGGGCTACACCTTC	CASTKDQRGYTF
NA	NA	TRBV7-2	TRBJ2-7	TGTGCCAGCACCCAGGACACTTTCTACGAGCAGTACTTC	CASTQDTFYEQYF
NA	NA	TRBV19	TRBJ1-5	TGTGCCAGTAACACGGGGGGTGTCGGGAGTCCCCAGCATTTT	CASNTGGVGSPQHF
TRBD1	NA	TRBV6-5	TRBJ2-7	TGTGCCAGCAGCCGGGACAGGGAGCGGTACTTC	CASSRDRERYF
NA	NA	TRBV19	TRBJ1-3	TGTGCCAGTAGTATAGGGGGCACCTCCTCTGGAAACACCATATATTTT	CASSIGGTSSGNTIYF
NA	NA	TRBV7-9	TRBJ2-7	TGTGCCAGCAGCCCAACTAAGTCCCGGGCGACGGGGGAGCAGTACTTC	CASSPTKSRATGEQYF
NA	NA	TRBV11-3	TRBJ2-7	TGTGCCAGCAGCTTAACAGGGAGCGAGAACTACGAGCAGTACTTC	CASSLTGSENYEQYF
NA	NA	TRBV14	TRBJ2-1	TGTGCCAGCAGCCCTCGGGTCTTATACAATGAGCAGTTCTTC	CASSPRVLYNEQFF
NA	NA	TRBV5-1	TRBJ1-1	TGCGCCAGCAGCTTGGGGCCAGGGGAAATGGACACTGAAGCTTTCTTT	CASSLGPGEMDTEAFF
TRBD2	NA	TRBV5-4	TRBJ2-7	TGTGCCAGCAGCTTGGCTAGCGGGAGGACCTACGAGCAGTACTTC	CASSLASGRTYEQYF
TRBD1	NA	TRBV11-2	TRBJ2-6	TGTGCCAGCACCCTCGACAGGGCTGGGGCCAACGTCCTGACTTTC	CASTLDRAGANVLTF
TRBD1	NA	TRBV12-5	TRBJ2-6	TGTGCTAGTGGGTCGGGACAGGTTAACTCTGGGGCCAACGTCCTGACTTTC	CASGSGQVNSGANVLTF
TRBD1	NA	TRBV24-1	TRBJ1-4	TGTGCCACCGTTTTTGGGACAGGCACTACAACTAATGAAAAACTGTTTTTT	CATVFGTGTTTNEKLFF
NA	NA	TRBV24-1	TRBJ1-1	TGTGCCACCAGTGACACAGGGACCTACACTGAAGCTTTCTTT	CATSDTGTYTEAFF
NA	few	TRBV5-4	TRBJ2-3	TGTGCCAGCAGCTGGGGGGTCGAAGATACGCAGTATTTT	CASSWGVEDTQYF
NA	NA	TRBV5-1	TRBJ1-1	TGCGCCAGCAGCTTGGGGACAGCGAACACTGAAGCTTTCTTT	CASSLGTANTEAFF
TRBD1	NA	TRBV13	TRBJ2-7	TGTGCCAGCAGCTTTAGACAGGGGCATCACGAGCAGTACTTC	CASSFRQGHHEQYF
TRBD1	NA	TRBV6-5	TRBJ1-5	TGTGCCAGCAGCCTCACAGGGGATGGGATTCAGCCCCAGCATTTT	CASSLTGDGIQPQHF
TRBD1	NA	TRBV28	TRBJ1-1	TGTGCCAGCAGCAATACGGAGGACAGGGGGCCGGGGACTGAAGCTTTCTTT	CASSNTEDRGPGTEAFF
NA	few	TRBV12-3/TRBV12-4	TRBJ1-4	TGTGCCAGCAGTCGTTTCGAAAAACTGTTTTTT	CASSRFEKLFF
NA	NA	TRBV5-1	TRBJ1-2	TGCGCCAGCAGCCGAGACTTAGGAGACTATGGCTACACCTTC	CASSRDLGDYGYTF
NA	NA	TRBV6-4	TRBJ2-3	TGTGCCAGCAGTGAGGGCTATAGCACAGATACGCAGTATTTT	CASSEGYSTDTQYF
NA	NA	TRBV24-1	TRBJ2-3	TGTGCCACCAGGGGAGTTGGAGATACGCAGTATTTT	CATRGVGDTQYF